The sequence of this TCR beta chain was determined in a study of T-cell memory formation after mild COVID-19. Study results and caveats: Pre-infection memory contained some responding clones, which suggested that cross-reactive memory had joined.

TCRdb analysed the 5' RACE reads with MiXCR anew, one entry per CDR3 protein. The sample lists roughly 400,000 distinct CDR3 sequences, more than 15% occurring once. This CDR3 contains 14 residues. Trimming cost V 5 bases and J 2 bases, with 12 bases left between them. Germline CDR1 reads PRHDT; CDR2 reads FYEKMQ (reference sequence). In regard to this clonotype: The antigen is unknown.

The chain joins TRBV13 to TRBJ1-1, with D possibly being TRBD1 (5 bases). The sample taken for sequencing was PBMCs or a T cell subset sorted from them (not recorded which). The sequence came from a man aged 18 to 30 who had mild COVID-19 (a few samples of this study predate the infection). Cell type and time point are not known. The CDR3 DNA sequence: TGTGCCAGCAGCAGGGGACGGCCCAACACTGAAGCTTTCTTT. Protein: CASSRGRPNTEAFF. Complete variable domain (other parts from reference TRBV13 and TRBJ1-1): AAGVIQSPRHLIKEKRETATLKCYPIPRHDTVYWYQQGPGQDPQFLISFYEKMQSDKGSIPDRFSAQQFSDYHSELNMSSLELGDSALYFCASSRGRPNTEAFFGQGTRLTVV.